The sequence of this T cell receptor beta chain was determined in a study of Graves' ophthalmopathy and Graves' hyperthyroidism. Study-level points and caveats: In blood, most expanded thyroid clonotypes above 0.001 frequency were also detected.

The CDR3 totals 14 residues. From germline, CDR1 is SEHNR and CDR2 FQNEAQ (reference sequence). V was trimmed by 5 bases and J by 5 bases, leaving 15 bases between them. This clonotype was recorded only once. Antigen: not known. RNA transcripts yielded amplified TCR beta CDR3 regions. HTBI primers primed a first-round RT-PCR, and a second-round multiplex PCR followed. Each CDR3 protein gets one entry after TCRdb re-called the multiplex PCR reads with MiXCR. The sample lists 170,000 or so distinct CDR3 sequences, roughly 37% occurring once. Someone took the PBMCs out of less than 11 ml of fresh peripheral blood.

The receptor was isolated from a woman in her thirties or forties with Graves' ophthalmopathy. The sample taken for sequencing was peripheral blood. The chain combines TRBV7-9 with TRBJ1-1, with D hard to call. CDR3 DNA: TGTGCCAGCAGCCCCCGGGGTCGGGTGACTGAAGCTTTCTTT. Translated: CASSPRGRVTEAFF. The complete variable domain, with remaining parts taken from reference TRBV7-9 and TRBJ1-1, reads DTGVSQNPRHKITKRGQNVTFRCDPISEHNRLYWYRQTLGQGPEFLTYFQNEAQLEKSRLLSDRFSAERPKGSFSTLEIQRTEQGDSAMYLCASSPRGRVTEAFFGQGTRLTVV.